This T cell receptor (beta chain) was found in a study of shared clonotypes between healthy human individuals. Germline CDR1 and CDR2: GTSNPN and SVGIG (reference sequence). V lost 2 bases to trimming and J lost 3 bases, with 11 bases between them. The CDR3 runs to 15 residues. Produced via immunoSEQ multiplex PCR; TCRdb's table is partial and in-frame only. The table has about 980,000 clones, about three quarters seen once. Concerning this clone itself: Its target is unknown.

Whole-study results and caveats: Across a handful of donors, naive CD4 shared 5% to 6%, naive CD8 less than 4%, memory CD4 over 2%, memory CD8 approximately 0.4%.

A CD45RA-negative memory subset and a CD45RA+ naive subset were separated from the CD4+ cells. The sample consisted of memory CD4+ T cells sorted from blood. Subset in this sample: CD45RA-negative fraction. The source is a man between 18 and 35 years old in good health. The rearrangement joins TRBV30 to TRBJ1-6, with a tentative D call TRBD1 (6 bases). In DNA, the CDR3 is TGTGCCTGGAGTAAAACAGGGATCTATAATTCACCCCTCCACTTT. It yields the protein CAWSKTGIYNSPLHF.